The rows below give T cell receptor beta chains drawn from one sample of a study of T cell changes during pregnancy in multiple sclerosis. Only in-frame clones appear in the TCRdb table, and some are missing; sequencing was by immunoSEQ multiplex PCR. The table records about 43,000 clones, roughly 93% of them present only once. The sample consisted of PBMCs (not recorded whether the cells were cultured). All receptors derive from a female donor with multiple sclerosis, enrolled in a pregnancy study. CDR3s include the opening cysteine and the closing phenylalanine or tryptophan. The listing skips clone size in some rows; elsewhere it reads once, few, many or a size class.

V gene,clone size,CDR3 protein
TRBV7-2,-,CASSSGPGVYNEQFF
TRBV5-1,-,CASSLGFRGNSGNTIYF
TRBV7-9,-,CASSYNQGPYEQYF
TRBV10-1,-,CASSGSGAGANVLTF
TRBV25-1,-,CASSDHRGANVLTF
TRBV12-5,-,CASGLLGMAFF
TRBV11-2,-,CASSFRREGPGWAYNEQFF
TRBV7-6,once,CASSPGPLEPQHF
TRBV9,-,CASSPKGRDEQYF
TRBV7-2,-,CASSFRRFQETQYF
TRBV11-2,-,CASSLVDGSQPQHF
TRBV19,-,CATDIQGYSNQPQHF
TRBV9,-,CASSQTPGTGAFNYGYTF
TRBV11-2,-,CASSLPAAGHTIYF
TRBV6-6,-,CASSYSSSLNQPQHF
TRBV6-5,once,CASRQGGPGANVLTF
TRBV6-6,-,CASSYSPLSDQETQYF
TRBV9,once,CASSVGSGSGAYNEQFF
TRBV28,-,CASSQRLDGTDTQYF
TRBV5-4,-,CASSLSTGISGNTIYF
TRBV9,-,CASSVDLGLPNDTQYF
TRBV30,-,CAWAPWKPNEKLFF
TRBV9,once,CASSVGLAGGVYEQYF